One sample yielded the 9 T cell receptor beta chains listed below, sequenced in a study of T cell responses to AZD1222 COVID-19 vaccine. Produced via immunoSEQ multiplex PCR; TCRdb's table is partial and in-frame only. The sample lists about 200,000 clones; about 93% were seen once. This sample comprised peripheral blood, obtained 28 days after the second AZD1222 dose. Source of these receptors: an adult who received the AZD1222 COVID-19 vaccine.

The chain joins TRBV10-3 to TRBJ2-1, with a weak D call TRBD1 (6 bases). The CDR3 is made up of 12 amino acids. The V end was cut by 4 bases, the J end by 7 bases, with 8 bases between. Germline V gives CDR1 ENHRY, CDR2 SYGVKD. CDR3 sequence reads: CAISGQENEQFF. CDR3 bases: TGTGCCATCAGTGGACAGGAAAATGAGCAGTTCTTC.

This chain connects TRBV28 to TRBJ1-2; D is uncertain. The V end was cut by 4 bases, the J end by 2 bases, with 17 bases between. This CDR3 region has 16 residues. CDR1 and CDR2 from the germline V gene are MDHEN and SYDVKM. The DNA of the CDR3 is TGTGCCAGCAGTTCATTGACGGGGAGTGCCAACTATGGCTACACCTTC. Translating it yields CASSSLTGSANYGYTF.

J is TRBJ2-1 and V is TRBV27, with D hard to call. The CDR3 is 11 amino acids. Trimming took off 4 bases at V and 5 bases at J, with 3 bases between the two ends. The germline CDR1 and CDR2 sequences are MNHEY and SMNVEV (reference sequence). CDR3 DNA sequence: TGTGCCAGCAGTTCCGACAATGAGCAGTTCTTC. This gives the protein CASSSDNEQFF.

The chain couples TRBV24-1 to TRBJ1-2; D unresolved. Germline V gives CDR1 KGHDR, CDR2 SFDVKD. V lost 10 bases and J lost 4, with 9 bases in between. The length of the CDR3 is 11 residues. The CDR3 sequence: CATSEGYGYTF. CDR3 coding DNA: TGTGCCACTTCGGAGGGCTATGGCTACACCTTC.

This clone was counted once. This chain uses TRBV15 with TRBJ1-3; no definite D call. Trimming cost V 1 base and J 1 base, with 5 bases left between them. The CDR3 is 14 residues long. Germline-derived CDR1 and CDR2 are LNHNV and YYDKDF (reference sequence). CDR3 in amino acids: CATSRVGSGNTIYF. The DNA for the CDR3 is TGTGCCACCAGCAGAGTAGGGTCTGGAAACACCATATATTTT.

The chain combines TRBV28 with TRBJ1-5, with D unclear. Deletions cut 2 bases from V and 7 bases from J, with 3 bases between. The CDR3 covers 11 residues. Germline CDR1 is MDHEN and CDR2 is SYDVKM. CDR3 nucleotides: TGTGCCAGCAGTTTAAGGCAGCCCCAGCATTTT. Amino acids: CASSLRQPQHF.

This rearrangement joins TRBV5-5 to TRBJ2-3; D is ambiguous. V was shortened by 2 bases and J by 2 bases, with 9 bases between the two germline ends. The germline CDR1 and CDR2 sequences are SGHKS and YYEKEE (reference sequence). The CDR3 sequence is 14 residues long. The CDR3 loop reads CASSFGPITDTQYF. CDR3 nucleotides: TGTGCCAGCAGCTTCGGACCAATCACAGATACGCAGTATTTT.

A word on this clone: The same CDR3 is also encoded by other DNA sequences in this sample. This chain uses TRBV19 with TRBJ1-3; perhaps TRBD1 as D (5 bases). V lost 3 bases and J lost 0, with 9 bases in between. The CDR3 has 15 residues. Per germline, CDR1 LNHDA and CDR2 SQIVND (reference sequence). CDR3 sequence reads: CASSMRGNSGNTIYF. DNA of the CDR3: TGTGCCAGTAGTATGCGGGGCAACTCTGGAAACACCATATATTTT.

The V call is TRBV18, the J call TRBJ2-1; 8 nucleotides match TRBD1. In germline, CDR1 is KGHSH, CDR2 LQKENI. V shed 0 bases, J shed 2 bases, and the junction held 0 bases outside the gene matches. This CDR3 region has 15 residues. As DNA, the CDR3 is TGTGCCAGCTCACCACCGACAGGGGCCTACAATGAGCAGTTCTTC. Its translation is CASSPPTGAYNEQFF.